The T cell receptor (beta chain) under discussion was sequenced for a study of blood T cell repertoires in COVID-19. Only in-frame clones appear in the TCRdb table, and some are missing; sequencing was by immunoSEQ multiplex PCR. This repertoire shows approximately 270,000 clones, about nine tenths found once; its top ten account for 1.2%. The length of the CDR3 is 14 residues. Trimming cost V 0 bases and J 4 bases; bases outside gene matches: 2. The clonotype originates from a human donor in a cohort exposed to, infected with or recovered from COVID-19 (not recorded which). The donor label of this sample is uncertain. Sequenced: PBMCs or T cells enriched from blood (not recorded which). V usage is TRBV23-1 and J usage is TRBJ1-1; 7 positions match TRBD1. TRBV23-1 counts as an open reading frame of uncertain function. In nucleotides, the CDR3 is TGCGCCAGCAGTCAATCGAGGGACAGCACTGAAGCTTTCTTT. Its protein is CASSQSRDSTEAFF.